These 26 T cell receptor beta chains were sequenced from one sample in a study of graft-versus-host responses after intestinal transplantation (dated by TCRdb to about 2021). In the paper's terms, the time point label means: cells obtained before transplantation from donor or recipient. The antigens for these receptors are not known. Receptor libraries were prepared by the immunoSEQ multiplex PCR assay. The table comes from immuneACCESS by way of TCRdb, which keeps in-frame sequences with V and J called. Part of the clones is missing from these tables; in studies checked, under half for an unresolved V gene and the rest for unknown reasons. The table for this sample lists about 110,000 clones; 90% to 95% of them were counted only once. 1% to 1.5% of the sample belongs to the ten largest clones. The sequencing here drew on unstimulated CD8+ T cells sorted from spleen or lymph node cells, taken before transplant. All receptors derive from a human donor who was the organ donor for an intestinal transplant.

The chain employs TRBV19 and TRBJ1-1; no clear D gene. CDR1 LNHDA and CDR2 SQIVND come from the germline V gene (reference sequence). This CDR3 contains 12 residues. With 4 bases removed from V and 5 bases from J, the gap between germline ends came to 8 bases. The CDR3 loop is CASSRAGTEAFF. The CDR3 nucleotides are TGTGCCAGTAGTAGGGCGGGAACTGAAGCTTTCTTT.

The chain joins TRBV19 to TRBJ1-1; maybe TRBD1 (5 bases). Trimming removed 3 bases at V and 6 bases at J, with 14 bases between. The CDR3 sequence is 14 residues long. Germline assignment: CDR1 LNHDA and CDR2 SQIVND (reference sequence). The chain's CDR3 is CASSMAAGRAEAFF. The CDR3, as DNA: TGTGCCAGTAGTATGGCGGCAGGGCGCGCTGAAGCTTTCTTT.

V is TRBV6-6 and J is TRBJ1-2; TRBD1 is a possible D gene (5 bases). V was trimmed by 6 bases and J by 3 bases, leaving 17 bases between them. This CDR3 has 15 amino acids. Germline V gives CDR1 MNHNY, CDR2 SVGAGI (reference sequence). In DNA form, the CDR3 reads TGTGCCAGCAGCCCCGGGCAGGGCATGCACTATGGCTACACCTTC. Its protein is CASSPGQGMHYGYTF.

The V and J genes are TRBV2 and TRBJ2-1; D tentatively reads TRBD1 or TRBD2 (5 bases each). Between the trimmed V and J ends, which lost 5 bases and 8 bases, there was a span of 13 bases. Germline V gives CDR1 SNHLY, CDR2 FYNNEI. This CDR3 comprises 13 residues. CDR3 protein: CASSPGLGDEQFF. The CDR3, as DNA: TGTGCCAGCAGTCCAGGGTTGGGGGATGAGCAGTTCTTC.

This rearrangement joins TRBV19 to TRBJ2-7; 12 bases line up with TRBD1. CDR1 and CDR2 from the germline V gene are LNHDA and SQIVND (reference sequence). This CDR3 comprises 15 residues. Unmatched junction bases numbered 7, after V lost 3 bases and J lost 7 bases. DNA for the CDR3: TGTGCCAGTAGTATTTCGGGACAGGGGGCCCGAGAGCAGTACTTC. It is translated as CASSISGQGAREQYF.

The chain carries TRBV27 and TRBJ2-5; 7 positions agree with TRBD2. CDR3 length: 13 residues. V gave up 7 bases and J gave up 5 bases; unmatched junction bases: 7. Germline values: CDR1 MNHEY, CDR2 SMNVEV (reference sequence). The CDR3 coding sequence is TGTGCCAGCACCTCGGGGGAGGGGGAGACCCAGTACTTC. It is translated as CASTSGEGETQYF.

The chain couples TRBV27 to TRBJ1-2; maybe TRBD1 (6 bases). V was cut by 8 bases and J by 5 bases, with 12 bases left in between. The CDR3 runs 12 residues. The germline gives CDR1 MNHEY, CDR2 SMNVEV (reference sequence). The CDR3 sequence is CASGQGWYGYTF. For the CDR3, the DNA is TGTGCCAGCGGCCAGGGGTGGTATGGCTACACCTTC.

This clone appeared a few times. This chain links TRBV5-1 with TRBJ2-7; tentative D call: TRBD1 (6 bases). Looked up from germline, CDR1 is SGHRS and CDR2 is YFSETQ. The CDR3 has 14 residues. The V gene lost 4 bases and the J gene lost 5 bases, with 16 bases spanning the gap. The CDR3: CASSHFRPGDEQYF. CDR3 nucleotide sequence: TGCGCCAGCAGCCACTTCCGGCCAGGGGACGAGCAGTACTTC.

The chain has TRBV4-1 and TRBJ2-7, with 14 bases matching TRBD2. Germline CDR1 and CDR2: MGHRA and YSYEKL. This CDR3 is built from 14 residues. Trimming cost V 6 bases and J 11 bases; bases outside gene matches: 9. The CDR3 DNA reads TGCGCCAGCAGTCTAGGACTAGCGGGAGGTAAAAAGTACTTC. This sequence encodes CASSLGLAGGKKYF.

The chain combines TRBV6-1 with TRBJ1-2; maybe TRBD1 (5 bases). Germline-derived CDR1 and CDR2 are MNHNS and SASEGT. CDR3 size: 14 residues. Trimming removed 5 bases from V and 5 bases from J, with 15 bases in between. The CDR3 spells CASSYVQGSYGYTF. The DNA of the CDR3 is TGTGCCAGCAGTTATGTCCAGGGAAGTTATGGCTACACCTTC.

This chain joins TRBV28 and TRBJ2-3; D might be TRBD1 (5 bases). The CDR3 is 18 amino acids. Germline CDR1 reads MDHEN; CDR2 reads SYDVKM. Trimming pared 7 bases from V and 2 bases from J, leaving 25 bases between. The CDR3 DNA follows: TGTGCCAGCACCCAGACAGTGAAATACATCGATAACACAGATACGCAGTATTTT. Amino acid sequence: CASTQTVKYIDNTDTQYF.

V gene TRBV7-7 combines with J gene TRBJ2-2; D gene unclear. The CDR3 loop spans 13 amino acids. Germline values: CDR1 SSHAT, CDR2 FNYEAQ (reference sequence). V was cut by 5 bases and J by 8 bases, with 12 bases left in between. The CDR3 region has the DNA TGTGCCAGCAGCCCAAAGGTCGGGGGGGAGCTGTTTTTT. It encodes CASSPKVGGELFF.

The rearrangement uses TRBV20-1 and TRBJ1-1, with D perhaps matching TRBD1 (5 bases). CDR3 length: 11 amino acids. Deletions cut 2 bases from V and 6 bases from J, with 7 bases between. The germline CDR1 and CDR2 sequences are DFQATT and SNEGSKA (reference sequence). The CDR3 spells CSARWGAEAFF. The CDR3, as DNA: TGCAGTGCTAGATGGGGGGCTGAAGCTTTCTTT.

The chain recombines TRBV13 with TRBJ2-3; tentative D call: TRBD2 (6 bases). Trimming shortened V by 4 bases and J by 0 bases, and 14 bases separated the two germline ends. The CDR3 runs 16 residues. Germline V gene lookup returns CDR1 PRHDT and CDR2 FYEKMQ (reference sequence). CDR3 sequence: CASSSKTSYSTDTQYF. In DNA form, the CDR3 reads TGTGCCAGCAGCTCGAAGACTAGTTACAGCACAGATACGCAGTATTTT.

The genes are TRBV14 and TRBJ2-7; D possibly uses TRBD1 or TRBD2 (5 bases each). Trimming took 5 bases from V and 0 from J, leaving 11 bases between them. CDR3 length: 14 amino acids. Looked up from germline, CDR1 is SGHDN and CDR2 is FVKESK. The CDR3 nucleotides read TGTGCCAGCAGCGGGACGGCCTACTCCTACGAGCAGTACTTC. Amino acids: CASSGTAYSYEQYF.

The chain uses TRBV19 and TRBJ2-2; possibly TRBD1 for D (6 bases). Per germline, CDR1 LNHDA and CDR2 SQIVND (reference sequence). The CDR3 runs 17 residues. V was pared by 3 bases and J by 4 bases, with 18 bases between. CDR3 nucleotides: TGTGCCAGTAGTATTGACCACAGGGTATCGGTCACCGGGGAGCTGTTTTTT. As protein: CASSIDHRVSVTGELFF.

This chain joins TRBV9 and TRBJ2-7; D uncertain. Trimming removed 0 bases from V and 0 bases from J, with 4 bases in between. The CDR3 is 13 residues long. Germline-derived CDR1 and CDR2 are SGDLS and YYNGEE. CDR3 amino acids: CASSVALSYEQYF. In DNA form, the CDR3 reads TGTGCCAGCAGCGTAGCTCTCTCCTACGAGCAGTACTTC. The whole variable domain, filled in from reference TRBV9 and TRBJ2-7, reads DSGVTQTPKHLITATGQRVTLRCSPRSGDLSVYWYQQSLDQGLQFLIQYYNGEERAKGNILERFSAQQFPDLHSELNLSSLELGDSALYFCASSVALSYEQYFGPGTRLTVT.

The V and J genes are TRBV5-1 and TRBJ2-7; TRBD1 aligns across 11 bases. The J segment lost 6 bases and the V segment lost 4 bases, leaving 12 bases of the junction unmatched. CDR3 length: 16 residues. Germline V gives CDR1 SGHRS, CDR2 YFSETQ. The CDR3 DNA reads TGCGCCAGCAGCCTGTTTTTTGGGACAGGGGGTAGCGAGCAGTACTTC. It translates to CASSLFFGTGGSEQYF.

The chain combines TRBV5-5 with TRBJ2-3, with 7 bases identical to TRBD1. From germline, CDR1 is SGHKS and CDR2 YYEKEE (reference sequence). The CDR3 totals 15 residues. Trimming at V came to 0 bases and at J to 4 bases, leaving 5 bases not matched to a gene. The CDR3 reads CASSLEGARADTQYF. The CDR3 DNA sequence: TGTGCCAGCAGCTTGGAGGGGGCGCGTGCAGATACGCAGTATTTT.

Comments on this clone: This sample includes further DNA sequences coding for the same CDR3. The J gene is TRBJ2-5, the V gene TRBV19; D is possibly TRBD1 or TRBD2 (6 bases each). Trimming shortened V by 1 base and J by 5 bases, and 8 bases separated the two germline ends. The CDR3 totals 13 residues. Germline assignment: CDR1 LNHDA and CDR2 SQIVND (reference sequence). CDR3 sequence reads: CASSIVGGETQYF. CDR3 bases: TGTGCCAGTAGTATAGTAGGGGGGGAGACCCAGTACTTC.

A single count supports this clone. The V gene is TRBV4-1, the J gene TRBJ2-7; possibly TRBD1 or TRBD2 for D (5 bases each). Germline V lookup: CDR1 MGHRA, CDR2 YSYEKL. The CDR3 runs to 14 residues. The V end was cut by 4 bases, the J end by 2 bases, with 12 bases between. The CDR3 region has the DNA TGCGCCAGCAGCCTACGGGACGGGACCTACGAGCAGTACTTC. It yields the protein CASSLRDGTYEQYF.

The chain combines TRBV29-1 with TRBJ2-3; D is unclear. The V and J ends lost 6 bases and 4 bases respectively, with 11 bases between them. The CDR3 consists of 12 residues. Germline assignment: CDR1 SQVTM and CDR2 ANQGSEA. CDR3 residues: CSVLEISDTQYF. DNA of the CDR3: TGCAGCGTACTCGAAATTTCAGATACGCAGTATTTT.

This clone was recorded only once. The chain combines TRBV29-1 with TRBJ2-1; D is perhaps TRBD2 (6 bases). V shed 8 bases and J shed 5 bases, with 19 bases lying between them. Germline V gives CDR1 SQVTM, CDR2 ANQGSEA. The CDR3 has 14 amino acids. The CDR3 sequence is CSLETGLKNNEQFF. In DNA form, the CDR3 reads TGCAGCCTAGAGACGGGACTTAAGAACAATGAGCAGTTCTTC.

The J gene is TRBJ1-1, the V gene TRBV4-3; D may be TRBD1 (5 bases). Between the trimmed V and J ends, which lost 0 bases and 3 bases, there was a span of 26 bases. This CDR3 region has 20 residues. Germline V gives CDR1 LGHNA, CDR2 YSLEER. CDR3 sequence: CASSQDYVVLAGGRDTEAFF. The CDR3, as DNA: TGCGCCAGCAGCCAAGATTATGTGGTCTTAGCGGGGGGAAGGGACACTGAAGCTTTCTTT.

The V gene is TRBV27, the J gene TRBJ2-3; 8 bases align to TRBD2. Per germline, CDR1 MNHEY and CDR2 SMNVEV (reference sequence). V lost 7 bases to trimming and J lost 2 bases; unmatched junction nucleotides: 11. The CDR3 runs 16 residues. The CDR3 protein is CASNTAGVGDTDTQYF. CDR3 DNA: TGTGCCAGCAATACAGCGGGAGTCGGGGACACAGATACGCAGTATTTT.

The J gene is TRBJ1-5, the V gene TRBV19, with 10 bases identical to TRBD1. This CDR3 is built from 16 residues. V was pared by 2 bases and J by 4 bases, with 5 bases of the junction left unmatched. Germline V CDR1 and CDR2: LNHDA, SQIVND (reference sequence). CDR3 coding DNA: TGTGCCAGTAGTATATTGGGGGGACAGGGGAATCAGCCCCAGCATTTT. This gives the protein CASSILGGQGNQPQHF. Full variable domain (remainder filled in from reference TRBV19 and TRBJ1-5): DGGITQSPKYLFRKEGQNVTLSCEQNLNHDAMYWYRQDPGQGLRLIYYSQIVNDFQKGDIAEGYSVSREKKESFPLTVTSAQKNPTAFYLCASSILGGQGNQPQHFGDGTRLSIL.